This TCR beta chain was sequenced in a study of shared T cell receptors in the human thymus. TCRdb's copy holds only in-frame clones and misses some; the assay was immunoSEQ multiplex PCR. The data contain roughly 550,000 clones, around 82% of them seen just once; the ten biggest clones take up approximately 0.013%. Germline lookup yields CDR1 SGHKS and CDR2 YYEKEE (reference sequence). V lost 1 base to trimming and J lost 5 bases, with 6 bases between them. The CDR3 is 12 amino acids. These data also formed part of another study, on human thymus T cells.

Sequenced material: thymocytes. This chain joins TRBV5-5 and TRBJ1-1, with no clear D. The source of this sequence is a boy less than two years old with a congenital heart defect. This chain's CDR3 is CASSLPGTEAFF. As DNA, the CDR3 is TGTGCCAGCAGCTTGCCGGGGACTGAAGCTTTCTTT. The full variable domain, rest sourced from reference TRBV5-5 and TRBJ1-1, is DAGVTQSPTHLIKTRGQQVTLRCSPISGHKSVSWYQQVLGQGPQFIFQYYEKEERGRGNFPDRFSARQFPNYSSELNVNALLLGDSALYLCASSLPGTEAFFGQGTRLTVV.